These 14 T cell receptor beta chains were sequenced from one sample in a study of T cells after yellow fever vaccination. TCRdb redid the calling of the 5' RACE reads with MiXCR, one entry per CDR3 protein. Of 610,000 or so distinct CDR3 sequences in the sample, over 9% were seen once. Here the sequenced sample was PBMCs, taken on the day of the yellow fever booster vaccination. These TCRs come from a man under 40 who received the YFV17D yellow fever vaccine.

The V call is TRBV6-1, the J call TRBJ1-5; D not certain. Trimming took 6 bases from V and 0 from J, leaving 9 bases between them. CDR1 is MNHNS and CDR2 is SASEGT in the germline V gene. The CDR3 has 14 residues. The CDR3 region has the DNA TGTGCCAGCAGCGCACTTTATAGCAATCAGCCCCAGCATTTT. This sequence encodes CASSALYSNQPQHF.

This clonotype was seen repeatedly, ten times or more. The CDR3 DNA follows: TGTGCCAGCAGCTCAAGCGGGGCCGGCGTCGGGCAGTATTTT. It yields the protein CASSSSGAGVGQYF. The genes are TRBV11-3 and TRBJ2-3, with 7 bases aligning to TRBD2. The ends lost 4 bases at V and 11 bases at J; junction bases unmatched: 12. Looked up from germline, CDR1 is SGHNT and CDR2 is YENEEA. This CDR3 comprises 14 residues.

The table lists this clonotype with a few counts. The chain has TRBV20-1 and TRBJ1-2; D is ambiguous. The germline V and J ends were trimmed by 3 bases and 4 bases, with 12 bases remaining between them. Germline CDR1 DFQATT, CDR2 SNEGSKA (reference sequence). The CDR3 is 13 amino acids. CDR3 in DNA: TGCAGTGCTAGCCTAACGCGGGGCTATGGCTACACCTTC. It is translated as CSASLTRGYGYTF.

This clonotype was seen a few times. Written as DNA, the CDR3 is TGCAGTGCTAGGCAGACTGTCGATCACGAGCAGTACTTC. Residues: CSARQTVDHEQYF. The chain is built from TRBV20-1 and TRBJ2-7; D remains ambiguous. The CDR3 consists of 13 residues. Trimming took 3 bases from V and 5 from J, leaving 14 bases between them. The germline V gene has CDR1 DFQATT and CDR2 SNEGSKA (reference sequence).

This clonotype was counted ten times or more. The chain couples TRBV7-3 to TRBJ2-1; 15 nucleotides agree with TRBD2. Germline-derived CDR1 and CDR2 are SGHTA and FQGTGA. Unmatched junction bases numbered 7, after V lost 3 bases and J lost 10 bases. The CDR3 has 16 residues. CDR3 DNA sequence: TGTGCCAGCAGCTTGGACCCGGGACTAGCGGGAGGAGAGCAGTTCTTC. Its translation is CASSLDPGLAGGEQFF.

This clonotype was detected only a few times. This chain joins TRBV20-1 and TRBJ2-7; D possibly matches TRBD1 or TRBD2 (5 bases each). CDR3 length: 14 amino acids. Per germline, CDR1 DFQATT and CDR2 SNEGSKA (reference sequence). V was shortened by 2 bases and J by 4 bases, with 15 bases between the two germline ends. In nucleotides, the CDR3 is TGCAGTGCTAGACGGCGCCTATGGGGGTACGAGCAGTACTTC. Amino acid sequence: CSARRRLWGYEQYF.

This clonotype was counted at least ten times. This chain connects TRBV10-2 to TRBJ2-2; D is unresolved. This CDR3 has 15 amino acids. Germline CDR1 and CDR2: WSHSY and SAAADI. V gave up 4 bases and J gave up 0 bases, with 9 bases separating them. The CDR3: CASSAAVANTGELFF. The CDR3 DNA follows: TGCGCCAGCAGTGCTGCGGTCGCGAACACCGGGGAGCTGTTTTTT.

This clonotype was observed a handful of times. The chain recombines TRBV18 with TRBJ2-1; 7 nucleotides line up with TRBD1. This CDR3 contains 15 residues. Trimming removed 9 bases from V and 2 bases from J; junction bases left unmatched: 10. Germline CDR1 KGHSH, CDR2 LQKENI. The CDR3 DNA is TGTGCCAGTTCCGAGACAGGGAACACCTACAATGAGCAGTTCTTC. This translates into CASSETGNTYNEQFF.

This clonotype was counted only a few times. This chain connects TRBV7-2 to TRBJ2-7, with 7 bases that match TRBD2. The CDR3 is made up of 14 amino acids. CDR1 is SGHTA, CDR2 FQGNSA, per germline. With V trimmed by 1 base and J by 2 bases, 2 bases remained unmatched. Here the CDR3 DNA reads TGTGCCAGCAGCTTAGTCCTAGCGGCCTACGAGCAGTACTTC. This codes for CASSLVLAAYEQYF.

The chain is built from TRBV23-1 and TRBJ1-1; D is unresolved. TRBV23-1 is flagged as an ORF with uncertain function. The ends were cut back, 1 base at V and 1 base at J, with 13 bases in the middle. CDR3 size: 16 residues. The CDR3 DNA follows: TGCGCCAGCAGTCAATGGTGGAGGACTCAGAACACTGAAGCTTTCTTT. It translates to CASSQWWRTQNTEAFF.

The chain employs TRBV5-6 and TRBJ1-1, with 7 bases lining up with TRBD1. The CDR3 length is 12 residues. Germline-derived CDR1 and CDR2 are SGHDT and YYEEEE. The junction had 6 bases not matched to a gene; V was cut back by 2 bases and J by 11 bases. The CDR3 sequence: CASSLNRGEAFF. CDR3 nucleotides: TGTGCCAGCAGCTTAAACAGGGGCGAGGCTTTCTTT.

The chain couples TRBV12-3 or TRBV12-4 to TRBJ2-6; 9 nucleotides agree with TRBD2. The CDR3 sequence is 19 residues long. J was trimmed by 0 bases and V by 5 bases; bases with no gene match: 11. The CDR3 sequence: CASSGAGGIHSSGANVLTF. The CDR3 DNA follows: TGTGCCAGCAGTGGCGCGGGGGGGATCCACAGCTCTGGGGCCAACGTCCTGACTTTC.

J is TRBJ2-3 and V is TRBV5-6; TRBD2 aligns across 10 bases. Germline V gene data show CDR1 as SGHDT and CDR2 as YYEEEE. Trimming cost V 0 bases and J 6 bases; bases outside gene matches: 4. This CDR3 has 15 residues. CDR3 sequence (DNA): TGTGCCAGCAGCTTGGGCCAGCGGGGGGGGGATACGCAGTATTTT. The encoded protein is CASSLGQRGGDTQYF.

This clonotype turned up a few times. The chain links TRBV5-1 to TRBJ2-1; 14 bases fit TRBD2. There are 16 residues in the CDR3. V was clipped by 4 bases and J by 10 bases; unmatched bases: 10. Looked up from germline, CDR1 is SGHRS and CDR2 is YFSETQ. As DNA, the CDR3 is TGCGCCAGCAGCCCGACGGGACTAGCGGGAGAACACGAGCAGTTCTTC. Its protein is CASSPTGLAGEHEQFF.